This T cell receptor (beta chain) was identified in a study of long-term antiretroviral therapy in people with HIV. Regarding the study as a whole: Increased diversity was seen after ART, yet it remained lower than in transplant donor controls.

On this clone itself: What it binds is not known.

Researchers report immunoSEQ v3.0 was run at survey level. TCRdb keeps only in-frame clones here, not all; method: immunoSEQ multiplex PCR. The sample includes some 15,000 clones, about 88% seen only once; the top ten take 9% to 15%. Germline V gene lookup returns CDR1 SGHTA and CDR2 FQGNSA. V shed 2 bases and J shed 4 bases, with 6 bases lying between them. The CDR3 has 13 residues. The receptor comes from a man between 45 and 60 years old with HIV. Specimen: unsorted PBMCs, collected 6.9 years after starting antiretroviral therapy. This rearrangement joins TRBV7-2 to TRBJ2-1; D gene unclear. The DNA of the CDR3 is TGTGCCAGCAGCTTAAACCGGTACAATGAGCAGTTCTTC. Amino acid sequence: CASSLNRYNEQFF.